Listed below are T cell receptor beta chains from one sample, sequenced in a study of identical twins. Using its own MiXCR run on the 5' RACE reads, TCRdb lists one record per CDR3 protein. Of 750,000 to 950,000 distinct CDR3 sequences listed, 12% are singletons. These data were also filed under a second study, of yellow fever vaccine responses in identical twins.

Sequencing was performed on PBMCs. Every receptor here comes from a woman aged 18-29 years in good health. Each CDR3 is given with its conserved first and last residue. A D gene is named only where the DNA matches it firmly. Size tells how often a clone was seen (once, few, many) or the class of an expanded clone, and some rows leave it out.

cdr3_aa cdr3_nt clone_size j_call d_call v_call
CSAKLMSQETQYF TGCAGTGCGAAGTTAATGTCCCAAGAGACCCAGTACTTC few TRBJ2-5 . TRBV20-1
CASSSRGTRSNEQFF TGTGCCAGCAGTTCCCGAGGGACCCGCTCCAATGAGCAGTTCTTC few TRBJ2-1 . TRBV28
CASSLAGQRVDF TGCGCCAGCAGCTTGGCCGGACAGAGGGTCGACTTC few TRBJ2-5 . TRBV5-1
CSARDGGKEKLFF TGCAGTGCTAGAGATGGGGGAAAGGAAAAACTGTTTTTT few TRBJ1-4 . TRBV20-1
CSARGPARKETQYF TGCAGTGCTAGAGGCCCGGCGAGAAAAGAGACCCAGTACTTC few TRBJ2-5 . TRBV20-1
CAITGDRRNEQFF TGTGCCATCACCGGAGACAGACGCAATGAGCAGTTCTTC . TRBJ2-1 . TRBV10-3
CARGRVNEQFF TGTGCCAGGGGGAGAGTCAATGAGCAGTTCTTC . TRBJ2-1 . TRBV2
CSARVQETQYF TGCAGTGCTAGGGTACAAGAGACCCAGTACTTC . TRBJ2-5 . TRBV20-1
CSVEASGGPVAYNEQFF TGCAGCGTTGAGGCTAGCGGGGGCCCCGTAGCCTACAATGAGCAGTTCTTC many TRBJ2-1 TRBD2 TRBV29-1
CASHRLAGGPLSSYNEQFF TGTGCCAGCCACCGACTAGCGGGAGGGCCCCTAAGCTCCTACAATGAGCAGTTCTTC few TRBJ2-1 TRBD2 TRBV2
CASLPTGTYEQYF TGTGCCAGCCTCCCGACAGGGACCTACGAGCAGTACTTC few TRBJ2-7 TRBD1 TRBV5-5
CASSWEGTLNEQFF TGCGCCAGCAGCTGGGAGGGGACCCTAAATGAGCAGTTCTTC few TRBJ2-1 TRBD2 TRBV5-1
CSAWTGGTEAFF TGCAGTGCTTGGACAGGCGGCACTGAAGCTTTCTTT . TRBJ1-1 TRBD1 TRBV20-1
CASSFRTRAQETQYF TGTGCCAGCAGCTTTCGCACCCGCGCCCAAGAGACCCAGTACTTC . TRBJ2-5 . TRBV7-9
CASSQDIGNQPQHF TGTGCCAGCAGCCAAGATATAGGCAATCAGCCCCAGCATTTT . TRBJ1-5 . TRBV3-1
CSVDPKAGITDTQYF TGCAGCGTTGACCCAAAAGCGGGCATCACAGATACGCAGTATTTT . TRBJ2-3 . TRBV29-1
CASSQGGTGLYEQYF TGTGCCAGCAGCCAAGGGGGGACGGGGTTGTACGAGCAGTACTTC few TRBJ2-7 . TRBV4-2
CSVGHWNTEAFF TGCAGCGTTGGGCACTGGAACACTGAAGCTTTCTTT many TRBJ1-1 . TRBV29-1
CASSFPRGGKGCEQYF TGTGCCAGCAGTTTCCCAAGGGGAGGGAAAGGTTGCGAGCAGTACTTC few TRBJ2-7 TRBD2 TRBV28
CASSLSGQPLNNEQFF TGTGCCAGCAGTTTAAGTGGCCAGCCCCTCAACAATGAGCAGTTCTTC few TRBJ2-1 . TRBV12-3/TRBV12-4
CASVQDGDNQPQHF TGTGCCAGCGTACAGGACGGCGACAATCAGCCCCAGCATTTT . TRBJ1-5 . TRBV2
CASSPTYQGQGFGWREFTGELFF TGTGCCAGCAGTCCTACCTATCAAGGACAGGGTTTCGGTTGGCGGGAGTTCACCGGGGAGCTGTTTTTT . TRBJ2-2 . TRBV6-4
CASSFPQGAEAFF TGCGCCAGCAGCTTCCCCCAGGGGGCTGAAGCTTTCTTT . TRBJ1-1 TRBD1 TRBV5-1
CSVPGKHKEPQHF TGCAGTGTCCCCGGGAAACACAAAGAGCCCCAGCATTTT few TRBJ1-5 . TRBV20-1
CASSASLAGVEDTQYF TGTGCCAGCAGCGCATCACTAGCGGGAGTGGAGGATACGCAGTATTTT few TRBJ2-3 TRBD2 TRBV3-1
CASRRLQETQYF TGCGCCAGCAGACGGCTTCAAGAGACCCAGTACTTC few TRBJ2-5 . TRBV5-1
CSARKLNRGMGTGELFF TGCAGTGCTAGGAAACTAAACAGGGGGATGGGCACCGGGGAGCTGTTTTTT . TRBJ2-2 TRBD1 TRBV20-1
CASSGTGWWDTEAFF TGTGCCAGCAGCGGGACAGGATGGTGGGACACTGAAGCTTTCTTT few TRBJ1-1 TRBD1 TRBV6-1
CASSPSQSPNTEAFF TGTGCCAGCAGCCCATCGCAGAGTCCAAACACTGAAGCTTTCTTT . TRBJ1-1 . TRBV3-1
CASSLDGPVLGQYF TGCGCCAGCAGCTTGGATGGACCCGTCCTTGGGCAGTACTTC . TRBJ2-7 . TRBV5-1
CASRGFGEGRSDTQYF TGTGCCAGCAGGGGCTTTGGGGAGGGCCGATCAGATACGCAGTATTTT . TRBJ2-3 TRBD2 TRBV9
CASSVQNIQYF TGTGCCAGCAGTGTCCAGAACATTCAGTACTTC many TRBJ2-4 . TRBV2
CASSTTGADDTEAFF TGTGCCAGCAGCACCACAGGGGCGGATGACACTGAAGCTTTCTTT few TRBJ1-1 TRBD1 TRBV12-3/TRBV12-4
CASSSTGQLIRAFF TGTGCCAGCAGTTCAACGGGACAACTAATTAGGGCTTTCTTT few TRBJ1-1 . TRBV27
CASSFSPGLDTQYF TGTGCCAGCAGTTTTTCCCCTGGACTAGATACGCAGTATTTT few TRBJ2-3 . TRBV12-3/TRBV12-4
CASSFSTGGHEKLFF TGTGCCAGCAGCTTTTCGACAGGGGGCCATGAAAAACTGTTTTTT many TRBJ1-4 TRBD1 TRBV7-6
CASSPPTASNYGYTF TGTGCCAGCAGTCCCCCAACAGCCTCTAACTATGGCTACACCTTC few TRBJ1-2 . TRBV28
CASSVPSSYNEQFF TGTGCCAGCAGCGTACCGAGCTCCTACAATGAGCAGTTCTTC many TRBJ2-1 . TRBV7-9
CASGPGHTNTGELFF TGTGCTAGTGGCCCGGGACACACGAACACCGGGGAGCTGTTTTTT few TRBJ2-2 . TRBV12-5
CSALGTVYEQYF TGCAGTGCCCTCGGGACAGTCTACGAGCAGTACTTC few TRBJ2-7 TRBD1 TRBV20-1
CASSSRGQAYEQYF TGCGCCAGCAGCTCCCGGGGACAGGCCTACGAGCAGTACTTC many TRBJ2-7 TRBD1 TRBV5-1
CSARDEAGASSPLHF TGCAGTGCTAGAGATGAAGCAGGGGCGAGTTCACCCCTCCACTTT few TRBJ1-6 . TRBV20-1
CASSSQYPGTSGPITQYF TGTGCCAGCAGCTCTCAATACCCCGGGACTAGCGGGCCTATTACGCAGTATTTT . TRBJ2-3 TRBD2 TRBV7-6
CASSLPTPTYNEQFF TGTGCCAGCAGCTTGCCGACACCGACCTACAATGAGCAGTTCTTC few TRBJ2-1 . TRBV7-9
CASSTTGLQETQYF TGTGCCAGTAGTACCACAGGATTACAAGAGACCCAGTACTTC once TRBJ2-5 . TRBV19
CASSVGTGYGGNQPQHF TGTGCCAGCAGCGTAGGAACTGGGTACGGGGGCAATCAGCCCCAGCATTTT . TRBJ1-5 . TRBV9
CASSYLEQYF TGCGCCAGCAGCTACCTCGAGCAGTACTTC . TRBJ2-7 . TRBV5-1
CASSNRKDETQYF TGTGCCAGTAGTAACAGGAAGGATGAGACCCAGTACTTC few TRBJ2-5 . TRBV19
CASSPIGAGADTQYF TGTGCCAGCAGCCCCATCGGGGCCGGGGCAGATACGCAGTATTTT few TRBJ2-3 . TRBV11-1
CASSIGRIQETQYF TGTGCCAGCAGTATCGGCAGGATCCAAGAGACCCAGTACTTC many TRBJ2-5 . TRBV2
CASSLGFQANTGELFF TGCGCCAGCAGCTTGGGGTTTCAGGCTAACACCGGGGAGCTGTTTTTT few TRBJ2-2 . TRBV5-1
CASGLVRPIEVYNEQFF TGTGCTAGTGGTTTGGTACGCCCCATCGAGGTCTACAATGAGCAGTTCTTC few TRBJ2-1 . TRBV12-5
CASSLAVGGRNEKLFF TGTGCCAGCAGCTTAGCGGTGGGGGGGCGTAATGAAAAACTGTTTTTT . TRBJ1-4 . TRBV7-8
CASRATGMNSPLHF TGTGCCAGCAGGGCGACAGGGATGAATTCACCCCTCCACTTT . TRBJ1-6 TRBD1 TRBV6-1
CASSPRSEGRYNEQFF TGTGCCAGCAGTCCCCGCAGCGAGGGTCGCTACAATGAGCAGTTCTTC few TRBJ2-1 . TRBV6-1
CASSYRTGPSYEQYF TGTGCCAGCAGTTATAGGACAGGACCCTCCTACGAGCAGTACTTC . TRBJ2-7 TRBD1 TRBV6-2/TRBV6-3
CASSPGVAGETQYF TGTGCCAGCTCACCCGGGGTCGCGGGAGAGACCCAGTACTTC . TRBJ2-5 . TRBV18
CASSQPGTKRQETQYF TGCGCCAGCAGCCAACCAGGGACAAAAAGACAAGAGACCCAGTACTTC few TRBJ2-5 . TRBV4-1
CASSLWVDRTYEQYF TGTGCCAGCAGCTTATGGGTTGACAGGACCTACGAGCAGTACTTC . TRBJ2-7 . TRBV7-9
CASSRLAGSYVEQFF TGTGCCAGCAGCCGACTAGCGGGATCCTACGTTGAGCAGTTCTTC few TRBJ2-1 TRBD2 TRBV28